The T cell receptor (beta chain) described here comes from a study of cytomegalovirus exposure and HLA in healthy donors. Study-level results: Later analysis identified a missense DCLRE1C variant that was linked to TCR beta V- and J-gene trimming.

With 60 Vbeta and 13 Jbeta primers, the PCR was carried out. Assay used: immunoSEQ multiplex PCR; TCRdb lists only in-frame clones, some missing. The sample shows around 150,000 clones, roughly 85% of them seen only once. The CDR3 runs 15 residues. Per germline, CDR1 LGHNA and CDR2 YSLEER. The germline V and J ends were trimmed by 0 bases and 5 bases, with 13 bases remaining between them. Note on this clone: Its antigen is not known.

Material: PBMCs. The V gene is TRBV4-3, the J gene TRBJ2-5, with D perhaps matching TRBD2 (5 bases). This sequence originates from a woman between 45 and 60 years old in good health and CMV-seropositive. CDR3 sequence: CASSQDEEAQETQYF. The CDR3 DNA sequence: TGCGCCAGCAGCCAAGATGAGGAGGCCCAGGAGACCCAGTACTTC.